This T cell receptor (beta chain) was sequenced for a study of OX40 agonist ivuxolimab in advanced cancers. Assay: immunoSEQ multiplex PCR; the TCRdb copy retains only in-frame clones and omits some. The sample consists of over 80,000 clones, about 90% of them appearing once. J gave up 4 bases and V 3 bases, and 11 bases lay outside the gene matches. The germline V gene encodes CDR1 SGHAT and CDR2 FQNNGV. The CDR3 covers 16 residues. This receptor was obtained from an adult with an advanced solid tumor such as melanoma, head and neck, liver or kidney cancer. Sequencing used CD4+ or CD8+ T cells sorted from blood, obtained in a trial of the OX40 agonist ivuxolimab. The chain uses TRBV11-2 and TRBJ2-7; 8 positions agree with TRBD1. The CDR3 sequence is CASSLTSRDRKYEQYF. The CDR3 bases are TGTGCCAGCAGCTTGACCTCTAGGGACAGGAAATACGAGCAGTACTTC.